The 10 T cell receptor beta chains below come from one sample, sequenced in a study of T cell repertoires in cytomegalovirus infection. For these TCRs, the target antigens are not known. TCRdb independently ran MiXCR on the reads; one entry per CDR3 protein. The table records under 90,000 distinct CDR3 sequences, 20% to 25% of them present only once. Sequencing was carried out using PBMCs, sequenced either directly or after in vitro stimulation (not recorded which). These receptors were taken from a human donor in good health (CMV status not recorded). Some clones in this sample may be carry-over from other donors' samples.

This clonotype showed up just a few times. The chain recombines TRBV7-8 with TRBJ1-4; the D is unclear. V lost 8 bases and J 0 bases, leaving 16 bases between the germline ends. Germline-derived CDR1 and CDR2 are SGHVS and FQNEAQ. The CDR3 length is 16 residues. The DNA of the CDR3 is TGTGCCAGCCGTAAGAACAGACCCGCAACTAATGAAAAACTGTTTTTT. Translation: CASRKNRPATNEKLFF. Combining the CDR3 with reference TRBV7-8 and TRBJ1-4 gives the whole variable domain GAGVSQSPRYKVAKRGQDVALRCDPISGHVSLFWYQQALGQGPEFLTYFQNEAQLDKSGLPSDRFFAERPEGSVSTLKIQRTQQEDSAVYLCASRKNRPATNEKLFFGSGTQLSVL.

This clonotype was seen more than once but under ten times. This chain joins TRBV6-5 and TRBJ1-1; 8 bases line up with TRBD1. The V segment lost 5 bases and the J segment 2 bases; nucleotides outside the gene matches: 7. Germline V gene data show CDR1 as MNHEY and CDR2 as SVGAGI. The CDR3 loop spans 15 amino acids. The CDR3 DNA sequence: TGTGCCAGCAGTCGTGACAGGGGTTCAAACACTGAAGCTTTCTTT. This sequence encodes CASSRDRGSNTEAFF.

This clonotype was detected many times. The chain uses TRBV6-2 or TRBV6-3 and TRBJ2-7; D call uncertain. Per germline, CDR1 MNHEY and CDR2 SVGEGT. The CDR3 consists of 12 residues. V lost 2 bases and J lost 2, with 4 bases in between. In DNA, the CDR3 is TGTGCCAGCAGTTACCCTACCTACGAGCAGTACTTC. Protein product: CASSYPTYEQYF.

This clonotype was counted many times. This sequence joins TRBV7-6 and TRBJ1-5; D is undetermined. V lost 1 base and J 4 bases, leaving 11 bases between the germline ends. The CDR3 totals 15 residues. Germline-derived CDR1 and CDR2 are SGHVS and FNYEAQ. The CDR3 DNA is TGTGCCAGCAGCTTAGGAACAGACCTAAATCAGCCCCAGCATTTT. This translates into CASSLGTDLNQPQHF.

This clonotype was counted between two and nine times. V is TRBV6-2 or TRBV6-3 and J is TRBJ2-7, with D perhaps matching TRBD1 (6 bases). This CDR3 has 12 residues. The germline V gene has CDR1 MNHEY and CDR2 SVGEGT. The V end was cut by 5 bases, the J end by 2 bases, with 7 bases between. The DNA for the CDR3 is TGTGCCAGCAGTAGGACAGCCTACGAGCAGTACGTC. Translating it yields CASSRTAYEQYV.

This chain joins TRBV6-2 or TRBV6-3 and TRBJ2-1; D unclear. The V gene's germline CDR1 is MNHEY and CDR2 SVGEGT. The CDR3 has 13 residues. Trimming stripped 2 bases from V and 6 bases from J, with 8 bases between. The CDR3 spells CASSYQATNEQFF. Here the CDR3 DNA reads TGTGCCAGCAGTTACCAGGCGACCAATGAGCAGTTCTTC.

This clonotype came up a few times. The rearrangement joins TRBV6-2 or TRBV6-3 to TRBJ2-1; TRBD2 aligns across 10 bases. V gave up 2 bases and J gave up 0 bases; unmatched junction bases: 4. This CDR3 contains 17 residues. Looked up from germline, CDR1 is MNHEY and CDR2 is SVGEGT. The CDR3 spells CASSYPPSGSSYNEQFF. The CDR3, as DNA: TGTGCCAGCAGTTACCCTCCTAGCGGGAGCTCCTACAATGAGCAGTTCTTC.

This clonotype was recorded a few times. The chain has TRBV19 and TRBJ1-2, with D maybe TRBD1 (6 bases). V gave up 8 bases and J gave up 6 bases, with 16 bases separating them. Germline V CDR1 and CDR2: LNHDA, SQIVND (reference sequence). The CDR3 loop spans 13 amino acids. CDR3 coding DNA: TGTGCCAGTCGGGGGGGGCACAGCCATGGCTACACCTTC. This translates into CASRGGHSHGYTF.

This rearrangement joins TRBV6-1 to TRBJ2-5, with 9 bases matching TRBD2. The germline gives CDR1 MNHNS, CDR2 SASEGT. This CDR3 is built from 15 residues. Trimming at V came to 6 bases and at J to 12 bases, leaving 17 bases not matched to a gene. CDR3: CASRVTSGETGGEYF. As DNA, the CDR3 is TGTGCCAGCAGGGTGACTAGCGGAGAGACCGGGGGCGAGTACTTC.

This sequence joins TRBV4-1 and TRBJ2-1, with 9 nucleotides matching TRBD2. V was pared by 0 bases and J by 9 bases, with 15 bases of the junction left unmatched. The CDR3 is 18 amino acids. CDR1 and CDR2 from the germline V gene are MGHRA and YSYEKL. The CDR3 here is CASSQDEVGASGKVEQFF. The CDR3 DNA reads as TGCGCCAGCAGCCAAGATGAGGTAGGGGCTAGCGGGAAGGTTGAGCAGTTCTTC.